This TCR beta chain was found in a study of cytomegalovirus exposure and HLA in healthy donors (TCRdb year 2017). For the wider study: An earlier analysis of roughly 500 of the donors reported about 290 Gb of sequence data and some 120 million unique TCR beta sequences from approximately 180 million T cells. Genome-wide SNP genotypes for about three fifths of the roughly 700 donors were used in a later genetic analysis, which treated that subset as a discovery cohort. To predict cytomegalovirus infection status, the study brought together high-throughput TCR immunosequencing, statistical association of individual TCRs with disease status, and machine learning. Among approximately 370 genotyped donors of the cohort, an average of around 250,000 unique TCR beta nucleotide sequences was sequenced per donor, of which about 18% were non-productive. HLA typing covered class I and class II loci at four-digit resolution. Typing coverage differed by locus: A, B, C, DRB1 and DQB1 were typed in about 629-640 donors, DQA1 in 500 to 550, DPA1 in some 610, and DPB1 in just under 490. In a later analysis, previously published TCR beta repertoires from several hundred donors were re-analyzed and high-resolution HLA genotyping was added so that TCR occurrence patterns could be studied. Among the approximately 420 genotyped donors, about 85% belonged to the genetic ancestry cluster associated with self-reported Caucasian donors. In an earlier analysis of several hundred of the donors, high-throughput TCR beta sequencing was used to judge whether each TCR beta V gene segment behaved as functional or pseudogenic. Rather than using new phenotypic data, the later analysis identified candidate immune exposures from TCR beta sequences and from how often those sequences occurred across donors. Besides the first cohort of hundreds of subjects, a separate validation cohort made up of around 120 different subjects was used. About 330 gigabases of sequencing data and 70 million to 100 million unique TCR sequences made up an early release that covered nearly 650 HLA-typed donors. Donor age, sex, ethnicity and CMV serostatus were compiled alongside the repertoire data. The T cell repertoires of 550 to 850 subjects were profiled by immunosequencing and related to cytomegalovirus serostatus. The aim of the study was to test whether cataloging public T cell receptors could identify signatures of past pathogen exposure. All discovery cohort repertoires had been generated using a single sequencing platform. Four to six DR-DQ haplotypes were handled as single units for association and clustering because linkage in the cohort was strong. Beyond this particular receptor, the publication reports: In a later analysis, several top co-occurrence clusters were reported to appear linked to parvovirus B19, influenza, CMV and Epstein-Barr virus. According to a later genetic analysis, donors in an Asian-associated ancestry cluster had fewer N-insertions in productive TCRs than the approximately 700-donor mean. Compared with equally common non-associated chains, HLA-associated TCR beta chains in a later analysis were more clonally expanded and had lower generation probabilities. The study gave a list of under 200 TCR beta chains associated with cytomegalovirus. Broadly in line with IMGT annotations, most TCR beta V segments showed up in productive rearrangements about 87% or about 30% of the time in an earlier analysis of a few hundred of the donors. The sequencing pipeline was judged likely to have produced a cluster of highly shared sequence variants as a technical artifact. The classifier was reported to diagnose cytomegalovirus status with high specificity and sensitivity in both the original and validation cohorts. Across donors, most TCR sequences were observed very rarely, whereas some public TCRs were present in many individuals. Immune exposure information for the cohort was limited to CMV serostatus. Correlated functional status among segregating V segments might be attributable to linkage disequilibrium, but an unknown experimental factor could not be ruled out. A later genetic analysis associated a missense DCLRE1C variant with V-gene and J-gene trimming of TCR beta chains, and an independent cohort replicated the association. A further reported finding was that TCR beta sequences accurately predicted the HLA-A and HLA-B alleles for most subjects in the first cohort. Roughly uniform sequencing depth across donors was assumed in presence/absence analyses, although this assumption may not hold. In vitro tests confirmed that three of the cytomegalovirus-associated TCR beta chains recognize cytomegalovirus antigens. Some 15 rarely observed V segments, including chromosome 9 orphons, were excluded from the earlier analysis of several hundred of the donors because counts were too low. Because HLA typing was unavailable for some donors at each locus, only the typed subset was used in association tests. According to a later analysis, TCR association rates differed among HLA loci, with DRB1 alleles showing the most associated TCRs and HLA-C alleles showing the fewest. A later analysis found that most CMV-associated TCR beta chains appeared HLA-restricted, with HLA associations seemingly driven largely by CMV exposure. The authors suggested that the approach could potentially be generalized to other disease states and immunological phenotypes. Assigning TCR associations to individual alleles was difficult when HLA alleles, especially DR and DQ, strongly co-occurred. In this cohort, only TCR beta chains were sequenced, and detectable features were limited by the absence of alpha or paired-chain data. Some IMGT-functional V segments, including TRBV6-2 and TRBV6-3, could not be distinguished by the 87-base-pair reads and were therefore excluded. At a false discovery rate of 0.05, a later analysis linked fewer than 20,000 TCR beta sequences to specific HLA alleles.

The cohort consisted of hundreds of healthy bone marrow donors. Cohort members were all nominally healthy when sampled, although unrecorded immune exposures were likely present. The donor was CMV seronegative and was included in the group of around 320 seronegative cohort members. A peripheral blood sample was collected from each donor, and TCR beta sequencing was performed on peripheral blood mononuclear cells. The Qiagen DNeasy Blood Extraction Kit was used to extract genomic DNA from the blood cell samples. About this clone itself: What antigen it recognizes has not been identified. The sample holds no much larger clone one base away, and base qualities are not on file.

Relative to germline, V is 3 bases shorter and J is 4 bases shorter, with 9 bases between their ends. The CDR3 sequence holds 13 residues, the cysteine and phenylalanine included. Only CDR3 DNA remains: 39 bases, in frame from the first base. The germline V gene (reference sequence) yields SEHNR for CDR1 and FQNEAQ for CDR2. The protocol used for the library was the immunoSEQ multiplex PCR assay. For the multiplex PCR, a mixture combining 60 forward primers for TCR Vbeta segments and 13 reverse primers for TCR Jbeta segments was used. Amplification of the CDR3 region of rearranged TCR beta genes was performed with a multiplex PCR assay on genomic DNA. On the Illumina HiSeq System, the amplified TCR beta libraries were sequenced as 87-base-pair reads. Regarding the original processing steps: Across the roughly 700 repertoires, a later analysis counted approximately 83 million unique TCR beta chains, roughly 11 million of which were shared by at least two donors. Raw reads were error-corrected and collapsed into unique sequences with a nearest-neighbor algorithm that merged closely related sequences to remove PCR and sequencing errors. V, D and J gene segments were assigned by aligning CDR3 sequences to IMGT reference sequences. For a sequence to be retained, a match of at least six nucleotides was required to both a V gene segment and a J gene segment. A rearrangement counted as productive if the CDR3 had no stop codons and remained in frame with V and J, and every other rearrangement counted as non-productive. CDR3 was defined by IMGT convention, running from the second conserved V-encoded cysteine to the conserved J-encoded phenylalanine. In an earlier analysis of around 600 of the donors, sequences lacking an unambiguous match to a single V gene segment were excluded. In an earlier analysis of a few hundred of the donors, a V segment was called functional when productive rearrangements were above 56.7%, and segregating when the standard deviation between donors exceeded 5%. A statistical classification framework was built to diagnose cytomegalovirus status from the catalog of TCR beta chain sequences. In a later analysis, TCR nucleotide sequences were compared against IMGT/GENE-DB human TR gene sequences so that V and J genes could be assigned. A later analysis assigned CDR3 sequences and most-parsimonious VDJ recombination scenarios with the TCRdist pipeline. A later analysis defined each TCR beta chain by its CDR3 amino acid sequence plus V-gene family, and excluded reads lacking a unique V-gene family. In a later analysis, 550 to 650 highly shared, low-generation-probability nucleotide sequences were removed to address suspected cross-contamination and a sequencing artifact. In a later analysis, a clonal expansion index was calculated for each public chain from normalized within-repertoire ranks of inferred template counts. In a later analysis, generation probabilities were computed with a VDJ recombination model fitted to out-of-frame rearrangements, and the resulting probabilities were checked against IGoR. A later analysis scored TCR-TCR, TCR-HLA and TCR-CMV co-occurrence with hypergeometric tests, applying a repertoire-size bias correction to TCR pairs. False discovery rates were estimated in a later analysis by permuting HLA or CMV assignments 20 times. In a later analysis, co-occurring TCRs were grouped with DBSCAN, and TCRdist sequence similarity was added when clustering was performed within HLA-allele-positive subsets. Co-occurrence clustering excluded repertoires with fewer than 30,000 or more than 120,000 public chains, plus five with anomalous nucleotide sharing. What TCRdb holds here is the immuneACCESS table cut down to in-frame rearrangements. Part of the clones is not present; checked against another copy, under half of the missing clones reflect an unresolved V gene, and the others are unexplained. The D gene and trimming were derived from the DNA, and the V and J assignments and clone size from that table. The sample data list approximately 150,000 clones, and roughly three quarters of these were observed just once. The ten top clones hold over 13% of the sample.

Sequencing was carried out using PBMCs. The rearrangement joined TRBV7-9 to TRBJ2-5; the best D guess is TRBD2, with 6 bases matching. This sequence originates from a woman aged 40 to 49 in good health and CMV-seronegative. The nucleotides are TGTGCCAGCAGCTTTCGGGGGACAGAGACCCAGTACTTC. Translated, this is CASSFRGTETQYF.